These 14 T cell receptor beta chains originate from one sample sequenced in a study of cytomegalovirus exposure and HLA in healthy donors. The study ran its PCR with 60 Vbeta and 13 Jbeta primers. Measured with immunoSEQ multiplex PCR; TCRdb has only the in-frame clones, and not every one. The repertoire table contains about 130,000 clones. The sample taken for sequencing was PBMCs. Receptor source: a man in his late teens or twenties in good health and CMV-seronegative.

The chain uses TRBV19 and TRBJ2-7; 8 nucleotides agree with TRBD2. V lost 0 bases to trimming and J lost 3 bases; unmatched junction nucleotides: 7. The CDR3 consists of 16 residues. The germline gives CDR1 LNHDA, CDR2 SQIVND (reference sequence). The CDR3 spells CASSIDRTSGHYEQYF. In nucleotides, the CDR3 is TGTGCCAGTAGTATAGATCGAACTAGCGGACACTACGAGCAGTACTTC.

The chain couples TRBV2 to TRBJ1-5; no firm D call. Germline V gives CDR1 SNHLY, CDR2 FYNNEI. CDR3 length: 12 residues. Trimming pared 8 bases from V and 6 bases from J, leaving 11 bases between. The DNA of the CDR3 is TGTGCCAGCCGGAGGGTTGGTCAGCCCCAGCATTTT. It specifies CASRRVGQPQHF.

V is TRBV25-1 and J is TRBJ1-2, with D perhaps matching TRBD1 (6 bases). Germline V gene data show CDR1 as MGHDK and CDR2 as SYGVNS. The CDR3 length is 13 residues. V lost 7 bases and J lost 4, with 13 bases in between. The CDR3 sequence is CASKDPGAYGYTF. The CDR3 DNA sequence: TGTGCCAGCAAGGACCCAGGGGCCTATGGCTACACCTTC.

The rearrangement joins TRBV19 to TRBJ1-3; D gene uncertain. CDR3 size: 15 residues. The germline V and J ends were trimmed by 1 base and 9 bases, with 16 bases remaining between them. CDR1 is LNHDA and CDR2 is SQIVND in the germline V gene (reference sequence). The CDR3 reads CASSIGERRIGTIYF. As DNA, the CDR3 is TGTGCCAGTAGTATAGGAGAACGGAGAATAGGCACCATATATTTT.

This chain connects TRBV12-5 to TRBJ2-4; a weak D match, TRBD2 (6 bases). Germline CDR1 LGHNT, CDR2 FRNRAP. The germline V and J ends were trimmed by 6 bases and 0 bases, with 21 bases remaining between them. The CDR3 consists of 18 residues. CDR3 region: CASGPGRGGNPAKNIQYF. CDR3 sequence (DNA): TGTGCTAGTGGCCCGGGTAGGGGCGGGAATCCAGCCAAAAACATTCAGTACTTC.

The V gene is TRBV2, the J gene TRBJ2-5, with TRBD1 as a possible D gene (6 bases). The CDR3 is made up of 13 amino acids. The ends were cut back, 4 bases at V and 2 bases at J, with 8 bases in the middle. Germline V gene data show CDR1 as SNHLY and CDR2 as FYNNEI. The CDR3 protein is CASSGTDQETQYF. The CDR3 nucleotides read TGTGCCAGCAGTGGGACAGATCAAGAGACCCAGTACTTC.

This chain links TRBV6-1 with TRBJ1-5, with D possibly matching TRBD1 (5 bases). Germline-derived CDR1 and CDR2 are MNHNS and SASEGT. Trimming stripped 0 bases from V and 4 bases from J, with 13 bases between. This CDR3 is built from 16 residues. CDR3 nucleotide sequence: TGTGCCAGCAGTGAAGCGCTTGACAGCCAGAATCAGCCCCAGCATTTT. It is translated as CASSEALDSQNQPQHF.

CDR3 protein: CAISGGVPNEKLFF. CDR3 nucleotides: TGTGCCATCAGTGGGGGGGTCCCTAATGAAAAACTGTTTTTT. This chain links TRBV10-3 with TRBJ1-4; D possibly corresponds to TRBD1 (5 bases). V was pared by 4 bases and J by 3 bases, with 9 bases between. The length of the CDR3 is 14 residues. The V gene's germline CDR1 is ENHRY and CDR2 SYGVKD.

This rearrangement joins TRBV28 to TRBJ2-7, with a weak D call TRBD1 (5 bases). The germline V and J ends were trimmed by 7 bases and 2 bases, with 12 bases remaining between them. The CDR3 runs to 13 residues. CDR1 is MDHEN and CDR2 is SYDVKM in the germline V gene. Written as DNA, the CDR3 is TGTGCCAGCATGGCAGGGCAAGCCTACGAGCAGTACTTC. It is translated as CASMAGQAYEQYF.

This chain connects TRBV2 to TRBJ1-5; D unresolved. V lost 3 bases, J lost 0 bases, and 6 bases lay in between. Germline lookup yields CDR1 SNHLY and CDR2 FYNNEI. CDR3 length: 14 amino acids. CDR3 amino acids: CASSDLYSNQPQHF. The CDR3 nucleotides read TGTGCCAGCAGTGATCTATATAGCAATCAGCCCCAGCATTTT.

The V and J genes are TRBV6-1 and TRBJ1-5, with D unclear. V lost 1 base to trimming and J lost 6 bases, with 10 bases between them. Germline V gives CDR1 MNHNS, CDR2 SASEGT. The CDR3 runs 14 residues. Written as DNA, the CDR3 is TGTGCCAGCAGTGAAGGGAGGGCCGGTCAGCCCCAGCATTTT. Its translation: CASSEGRAGQPQHF.

This chain joins TRBV19 and TRBJ2-1; TRBD2 agrees at 9 bases. The junction had 4 bases not matched to a gene; V was cut back by 5 bases and J by 8 bases. CDR1 is LNHDA and CDR2 is SQIVND in the germline V gene (reference sequence). This CDR3 spans 13 amino acids. The CDR3: CASSPRTSDEQFF. In DNA form, the CDR3 reads TGTGCCAGTAGTCCCCGGACTAGCGATGAGCAGTTCTTC.

This chain uses TRBV2 with TRBJ1-1; TRBD1 matches 10 bases. The CDR3 contains 12 residues. Germline assignment: CDR1 SNHLY and CDR2 FYNNEI. V lost 6 bases to trimming and J lost 6 bases; unmatched junction nucleotides: 1. CDR3 in amino acids: CASSDRGPEAFF. The CDR3 coding sequence is TGTGCCAGCAGCGACAGGGGGCCTGAAGCTTTCTTT.

The CDR3: CASSPLYEQYF. CDR3 sequence (DNA): TGTGCCAGCAGCCCCCTCTACGAGCAGTACTTC. The V gene is TRBV7-9, the J gene TRBJ2-7; no clear D. Germline V gene lookup returns CDR1 SEHNR and CDR2 FQNEAQ (reference sequence). CDR3 length: 11 amino acids. V lost 5 bases and J lost 3, with 5 bases in between.